This T cell receptor beta chain emerged from a study of T cell responses to AZD1222 COVID-19 vaccine. The data were produced by immunoSEQ multiplex PCR, yet TCRdb's version contains in-frame clones alone and is incomplete. The sample lists about 99,000 clones, about nine tenths occurring once. The germline V and J ends were trimmed by 5 bases and 7 bases, with 9 bases remaining between them. The CDR3 consists of 12 residues. This chain uses TRBV12-3 or TRBV12-4 with TRBJ1-5; D ambiguous. The origin of this receptor is an adult who received the AZD1222 COVID-19 vaccine. The sample consisted of peripheral blood, taken 28 days after the second AZD1222 dose. Here the CDR3 DNA reads TGTGCCAGCAGTATCCAAGGGCAGCCCCAGCATTTT. Its translation is CASSIQGQPQHF.